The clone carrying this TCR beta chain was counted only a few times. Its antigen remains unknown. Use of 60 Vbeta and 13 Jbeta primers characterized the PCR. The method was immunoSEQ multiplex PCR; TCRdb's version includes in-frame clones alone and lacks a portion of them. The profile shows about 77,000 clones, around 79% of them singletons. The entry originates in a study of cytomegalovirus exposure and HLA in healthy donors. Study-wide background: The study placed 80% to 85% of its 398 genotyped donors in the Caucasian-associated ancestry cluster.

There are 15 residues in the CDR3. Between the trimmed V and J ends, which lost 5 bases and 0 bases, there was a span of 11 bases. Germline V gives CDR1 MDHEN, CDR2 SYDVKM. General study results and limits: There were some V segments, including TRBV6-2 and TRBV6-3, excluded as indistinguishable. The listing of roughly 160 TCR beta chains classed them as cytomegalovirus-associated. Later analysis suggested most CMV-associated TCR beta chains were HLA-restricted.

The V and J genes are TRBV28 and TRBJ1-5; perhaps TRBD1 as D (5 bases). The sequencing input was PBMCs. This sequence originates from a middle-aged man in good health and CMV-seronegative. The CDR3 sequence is CASSRGGFSNQPQHF. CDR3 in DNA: TGTGCCAGCAGTCGCGGGGGGTTTAGCAATCAGCCCCAGCATTTT.